This T cell receptor beta chain is from a study of blood T cell repertoires in COVID-19. Participants spanned ages about 18 to 95 years and resided in about two dozen US areas. The study assigned cohorts using participant-reported clinical history. Concerning this clone itself: Germline and junction disagree at one end, which may indicate a read error.

The CDR3 totals 11 residues. Germline CDR1 reads KGHSH; CDR2 reads LQKENI. Method: immunoSEQ multiplex PCR; TCRdb's copy keeps in-frame clones and lacks some. The sample contains 150,000 to 200,000 clones, about nine tenths of which appear only once. Sequencing was carried out using PBMCs or T cells enriched from blood (not recorded which). The TCR originated in a woman aged 25 to 39 who had recovered from COVID-19. J is TRBJ2-3 and V is TRBV18, with 7 bases fitting TRBD2. The CDR3 DNA reads TGTGCCAGCTCCGGGGGGACCGGCGAGGATTTT. The encoded protein is CASSGGTGEDF.